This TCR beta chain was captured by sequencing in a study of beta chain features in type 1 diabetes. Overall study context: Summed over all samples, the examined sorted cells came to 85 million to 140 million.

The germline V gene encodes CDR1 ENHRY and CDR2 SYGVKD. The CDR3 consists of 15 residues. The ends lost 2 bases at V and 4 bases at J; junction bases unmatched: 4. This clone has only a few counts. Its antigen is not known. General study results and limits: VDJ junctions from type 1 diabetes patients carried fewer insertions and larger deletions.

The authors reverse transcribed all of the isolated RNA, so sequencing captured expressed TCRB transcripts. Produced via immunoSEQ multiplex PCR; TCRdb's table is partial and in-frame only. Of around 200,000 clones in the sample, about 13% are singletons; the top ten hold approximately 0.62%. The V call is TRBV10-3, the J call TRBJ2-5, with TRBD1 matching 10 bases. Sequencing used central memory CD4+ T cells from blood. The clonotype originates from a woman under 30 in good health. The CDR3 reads CAISEGQGVRETQYF. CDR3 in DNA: TGTGCCATCAGTGAGGGACAGGGGGTTCGAGAGACCCAGTACTTC.